These T cell receptor beta chains were read from a single sample in a study of blood T cell repertoires in COVID-19. TCRdb's table, derived via immunoSEQ multiplex PCR, lists solely in-frame clones and lacks some. Of some 250,000 clones listed, 88% are singletons. The sequenced material came from peripheral blood. These receptors came from a young woman with acute or convalescent COVID-19. The conserved cysteine and the conserved F or W are not part of the CDR3 here. D genes are given only for firm matches. Some rows have no size entry. The others give once, few or many, or a class for an expanded clone.

V gene: TRBV7-2; J gene: TRBJ1-6; clone size: NA; D gene: NA; CDR3 protein: ASSLGHSPLH
V gene: TRBV7-2; J gene: TRBJ2-3; clone size: NA; D gene: TRBD2; CDR3 protein: ASSPSGDPVDTQY
V gene: TRBV6-6; J gene: TRBJ2-7; clone size: NA; D gene: NA; CDR3 protein: ASSYSSSSTYEQY
V gene: TRBV7-2; J gene: TRBJ2-7; clone size: NA; D gene: NA; CDR3 protein: ASSLLAFSHEQY
V gene: TRBV19; J gene: TRBJ2-2; clone size: NA; D gene: TRBD2; CDR3 protein: ASSIAGGSFTGELF
V gene: TRBV12-1; J gene: TRBJ1-5; clone size: NA; D gene: NA; CDR3 protein: ASSQRKGDRGPPADQPQH
V gene: TRBV14; J gene: TRBJ1-4; clone size: NA; D gene: TRBD1; CDR3 protein: ASSLIRGRGNEKLF
V gene: TRBV4-3; J gene: TRBJ1-3; clone size: NA; D gene: NA; CDR3 protein: ASSQDPGAGNTIY
V gene: TRBV9; J gene: TRBJ2-1; clone size: NA; D gene: TRBD2; CDR3 protein: ASSGGLAGGPGEQF
V gene: TRBV30; J gene: TRBJ1-3; clone size: once; D gene: TRBD1; CDR3 protein: AWSEFGTGLYTGNTIY
V gene: TRBV11-3; J gene: TRBJ2-3; clone size: NA; D gene: NA; CDR3 protein: ASSPPGSGVTDTQY
V gene: TRBV7-2; J gene: TRBJ1-5; clone size: NA; D gene: NA; CDR3 protein: ASSLSPGQNQPQH
V gene: TRBV7-2; J gene: TRBJ2-2; clone size: few; D gene: NA; CDR3 protein: ASSLRQGNGELF